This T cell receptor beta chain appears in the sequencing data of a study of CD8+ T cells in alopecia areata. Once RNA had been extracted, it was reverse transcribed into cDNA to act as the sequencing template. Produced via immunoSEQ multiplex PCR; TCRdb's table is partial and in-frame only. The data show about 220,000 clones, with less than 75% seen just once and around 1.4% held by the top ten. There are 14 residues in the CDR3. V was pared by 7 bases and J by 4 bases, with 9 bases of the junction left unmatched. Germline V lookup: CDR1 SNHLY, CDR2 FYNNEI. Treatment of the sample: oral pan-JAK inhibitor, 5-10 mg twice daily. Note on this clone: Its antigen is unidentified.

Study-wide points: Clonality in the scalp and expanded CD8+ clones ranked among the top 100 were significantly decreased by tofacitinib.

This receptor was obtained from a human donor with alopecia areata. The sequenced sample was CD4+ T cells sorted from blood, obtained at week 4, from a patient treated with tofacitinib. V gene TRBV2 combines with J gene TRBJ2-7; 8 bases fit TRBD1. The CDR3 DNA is TGTGCCAGCATTTATCAGGGGGCGAGGTACGAGCAGTACTTC. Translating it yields CASIYQGARYEQYF.